The source of this T cell receptor beta chain is a study of T cell responses to AZD1222 COVID-19 vaccine. Study details: Investigators merged groups given second doses at roughly 4 or roughly 12 weeks. Whole-study results and caveats: Possibly, clonal diversity was underestimated; donors were largely white British and included more females. The study found Spike-specific TCR breadth and depth rose after two AZD1222 doses. Only 6 or 7 individuals given AZD1222 were seropositive at baseline.

Comment on this clone: What it binds is unknown.

Germline CDR1 LGHNA, CDR2 YNFKEQ. The CDR3 is 17 residues long. The V end lost 1 base, the J end lost 1 base, and 14 bases lay between the germline ends. Produced via immunoSEQ multiplex PCR; TCRdb's table is partial and in-frame only. Counted here are 110,000 or so clones, 91% occurring once; the ten biggest clones make up 4.5%. The chain carries TRBV4-2 and TRBJ1-5; D gene ambiguous. The source of this sequence is an adult in good health. The sample here was peripheral blood, taken on day 0 of AZD1222 vaccination. CDR3 DNA: TGTGCCAGCAGCCAAGTTCGGGCGGGCGGAAGCAATCAGCCCCAGCATTTT. It yields the protein CASSQVRAGGSNQPQHF.